The rows below give T cell receptor beta chains drawn from one sample of a study of blood T cells in healthy people across ages. Via MiXCR, TCRdb re-called the 5' RACE reads, giving one row per CDR3 protein. The data show 700,000 or so distinct CDR3 sequences, with about 43% seen just once and around 30% held by the top ten. The specimen sequenced was blood. These TCRs come from an elderly man in good health. The CDR3 runs from the conserved cysteine through the conserved F or W. Each record gives: D gene, V gene, clone size, CDR3 length, J gene, CDR3 protein, CDR3 DNA. D genes are given only for firm matches. Clone size is shown for a subset of rows, as once, few, many or a class of expanded clone.

TRBD1	TRBV20-1	many	12	TRBJ2-7	CSATDRGGEQYF	TGCAGTGCTACGGACAGGGGGGGCGAGCAGTACTTC
-	TRBV7-9	few	13	TRBJ2-1	CASSARVYNEQFF	TGTGCCAGCAGCGCTAGAGTCTACAATGAGCAGTTCTTC
TRBD2	TRBV24-1	-	15	TRBJ2-2	CATSDRGGPSGELFF	TGTGCCACCAGTGACCGCGGGGGGCCGAGCGGGGAGCTGTTTTTT
-	TRBV20-1	-	15	TRBJ2-3	CSAGRSGRLGDTQYF	TGCAGCGCTGGCAGGAGTGGTCGCCTGGGAGATACGCAGTATTTT
TRBD1	TRBV20-1	few	14	TRBJ1-5	CSAIGQGFGQPQHF	TGCAGTGCTATCGGACAGGGGTTCGGCCAGCCCCAGCATTTT
-	TRBV5-1	few	14	TRBJ2-5	CASSLEHQKETQYF	TGCGCCAGCAGCTTGGAGCATCAGAAAGAGACCCAGTACTTC
-	TRBV5-1	-	11	TRBJ1-1	CASSLGQKAFF	TGCGCCAGCAGCTTAGGTCAGAAAGCTTTCTTT
-	TRBV7-2	many	12	TRBJ2-7	CASSLARNEQYF	TGTGCCAGCAGCTTAGCCAGGAACGAGCAGTACTTC
-	TRBV10-3	-	14	TRBJ2-7	CAISERVGSYEQYF	TGTGCCATCAGTGAACGGGTTGGGTCCTACGAGCAGTACTTC
TRBD1	TRBV6-2/TRBV6-3	many	16	TRBJ2-4	CASSYSGQGNKNIQYF	TGTGCCAGCAGTTACTCCGGACAGGGGAACAAAAACATTCAGTACTTC
TRBD1	TRBV7-3	few	14	TRBJ2-7	CASSINRGPYEQYF	TGTGCCAGCAGCATCAACAGGGGGCCCTACGAGCAGTACTTC
TRBD2	TRBV5-6	-	15	TRBJ2-1	CASSLGGLAYNEQFF	TGTGCCAGCAGCTTGGGGGGACTAGCTTACAATGAGCAGTTCTTC
-	TRBV28	-	14	TRBJ2-3	CASSAAGGADTQYF	TGTGCCAGCAGTGCCGCTGGGGGAGCAGATACGCAGTATTTT
TRBD1	TRBV20-1	few	18	TRBJ2-3	CSATKVYDRARSTDTQYF	TGCAGTGCTACAAAGGTCTATGACAGGGCCCGGAGTACAGATACGCAGTATTTT
-	TRBV6-2/TRBV6-3	-	15	TRBJ1-4	CARSSYGGDGEKLFF	TGTGCCCGCAGTTCGTACGGGGGCGACGGTGAAAAACTGTTTTTT
-	TRBV10-3	-	15	TRBJ2-3	CAISESQVGTDTQYF	TGTGCCATCAGTGAGTCGCAGGTTGGCACAGATACGCAGTATTTT
-	TRBV7-2	-	13	TRBJ2-3	CASSESRIYTQYF	TGTGCCAGCAGCGAATCACGAATTTATACGCAGTATTTT
TRBD1	TRBV12-3/TRBV12-4	-	16	TRBJ1-6	CASKQQGANPNSPLHF	TGTGCCAGCAAACAACAGGGGGCAAATCCCAATTCACCCCTCCACTTT
-	TRBV14	-	15	TRBJ2-3	CASSQVETTIDTQYF	TGTGCCAGCAGCCAAGTTGAGACTACCATCGATACGCAGTATTTT
-	TRBV11-2	-	16	TRBJ2-1	CASSLGPGAGDNEQFF	TGTGCCAGCAGCTTAGGACCGGGAGCTGGGGACAATGAGCAGTTCTTC
-	TRBV6-1	once	15	TRBJ1-5	CASRPTGFSNQPQHF	TGTGCCAGCAGACCCACGGGATTTAGCAATCAGCCCCAGCATTTT
-	TRBV20-1	-	14	TRBJ2-4	CSAALRGLGNIQYF	TGCAGTGCGGCCCTGAGGGGCTTGGGAAACATTCAGTACTTC
TRBD2	TRBV14	-	16	TRBJ2-5	CASSILYPGLAGGQYF	TGTGCCAGCAGCATACTCTACCCGGGACTAGCGGGGGGGCAGTACTTC
-	TRBV7-9	-	14	TRBJ2-6	CASSFSAGANVLTF	TGTGCCAGCAGCTTTAGTGCTGGGGCCAACGTCCTGACTTTC
-	TRBV15	-	14	TRBJ2-1	CATSWVLQGHEQFF	TGTGCCACCAGCTGGGTACTACAGGGTCATGAGCAGTTCTTC
TRBD1	TRBV7-9	-	16	TRBJ2-5	CASSRRGQGELETQYF	TGTGCCAGCAGCCGGCGAGGACAGGGGGAATTGGAGACCCAGTACTTC
-	TRBV6-2/TRBV6-3	many	18	TRBJ1-4	CASSPTPRYPTGSEKLFF	TGTGCCAGCAGCCCTACCCCCCGTTACCCGACCGGCAGCGAAAAACTGTTTTTT
-	TRBV25-1	once	15	TRBJ2-1	CASGVGQLSYNEQFF	TGTGCCAGCGGAGTTGGACAGCTCTCCTACAATGAGCAGTTCTTC
-	TRBV4-1	-	14	TRBJ1-2	CASSQRQLNYGYTF	TGCGCCAGCAGCCAACGACAGCTAAACTATGGCTACACCTTC
TRBD1	TRBV5-1	-	14	TRBJ1-2	CASSPPTGANGYTF	TGCGCCAGCAGCCCCCCGACAGGGGCGAATGGCTACACCTTC
TRBD1	TRBV10-3	few	15	TRBJ2-7	CAISDSGTASYEQYF	TGTGCCATCAGTGATTCCGGGACAGCCTCCTACGAGCAGTACTTC
TRBD2	TRBV7-2	few	18	TRBJ2-1	CASSLIRLAGGKNNEQFF	TGTGCCAGCAGCTTAATACGACTAGCGGGGGGTAAGAACAATGAGCAGTTCTTC
TRBD2	TRBV20-1	-	15	TRBJ2-7	CSAKRPSGRAYEQYF	TGCAGTGCTAAGAGACCTAGCGGGAGGGCCTACGAGCAGTACTTC